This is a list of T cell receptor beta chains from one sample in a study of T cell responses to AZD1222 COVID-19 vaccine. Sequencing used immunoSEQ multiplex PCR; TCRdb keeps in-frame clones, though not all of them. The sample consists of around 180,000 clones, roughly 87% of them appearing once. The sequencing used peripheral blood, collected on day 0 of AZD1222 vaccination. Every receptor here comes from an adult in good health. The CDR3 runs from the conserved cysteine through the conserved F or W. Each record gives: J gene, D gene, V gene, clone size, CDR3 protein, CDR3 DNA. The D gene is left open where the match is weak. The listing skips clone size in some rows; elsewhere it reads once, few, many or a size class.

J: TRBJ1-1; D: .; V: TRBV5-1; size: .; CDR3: CASSLAEITRNTEAFF; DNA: TGCGCCAGCAGCTTGGCTGAGATCACCCGGAACACTGAAGCTTTCTTT
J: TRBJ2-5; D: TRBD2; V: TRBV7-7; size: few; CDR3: CASSPGLAQETQYF; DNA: TGTGCCAGCAGCCCAGGACTAGCTCAAGAGACCCAGTACTTC
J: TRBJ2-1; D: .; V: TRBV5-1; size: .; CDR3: CASSATTGNNEQFF; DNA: TGCGCCAGCAGCGCCACTACTGGGAACAATGAGCAGTTCTTC
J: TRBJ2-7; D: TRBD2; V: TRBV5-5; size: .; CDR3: CASSFSSGSHEQYF; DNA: TGTGCCAGCAGCTTCTCCAGCGGGAGCCACGAGCAGTACTTC
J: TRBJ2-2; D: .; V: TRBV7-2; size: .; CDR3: CASSLARNTGELFF; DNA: TGTGCCAGCAGCTTAGCGAGGAATACCGGGGAGCTGTTTTTT
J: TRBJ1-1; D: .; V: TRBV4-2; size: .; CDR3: CASSQDRADASEAFF; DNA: TGTGCCAGCAGCCAAGATAGGGCGGATGCCTCTGAAGCTTTCTTT
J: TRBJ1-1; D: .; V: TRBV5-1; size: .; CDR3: CASSFTRGTEAFF; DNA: TGCGCCAGCAGCTTTACCAGGGGCACTGAAGCTTTCTTT
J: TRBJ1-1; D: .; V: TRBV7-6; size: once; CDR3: CASSAAGWVNTEAFF; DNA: TGTGCCAGCAGCGCCGCGGGGTGGGTGAACACTGAAGCTTTCTTT
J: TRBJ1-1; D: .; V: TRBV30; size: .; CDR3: CAWNYQNTEAFF; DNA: TGTGCCTGGAACTATCAGAACACTGAAGCTTTCTTT
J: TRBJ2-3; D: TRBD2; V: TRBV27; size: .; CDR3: CASSLLGGRSTDTQYF; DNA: TGTGCCAGCAGTTTATTGGGCGGGAGGAGCACAGATACGCAGTATTTT
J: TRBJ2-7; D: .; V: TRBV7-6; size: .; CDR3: CASSLGPSYEQYF; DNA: TGTGCCAGCAGCTTAGGCCCCTCCTACGAGCAGTACTTC
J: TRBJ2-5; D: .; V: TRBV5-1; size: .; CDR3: CASSLVGEIHLETQYF; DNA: TGCGCCAGCAGCTTGGTGGGGGAAATTCACCTGGAGACCCAGTACTTC
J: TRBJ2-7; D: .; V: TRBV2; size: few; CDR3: CASSEDSPYEQYF; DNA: TGTGCCAGCAGTGAGGACAGTCCCTACGAGCAGTACTTC
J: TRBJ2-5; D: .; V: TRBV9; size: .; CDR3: CASSSPIQSSGAVTQYF; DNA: TGTGCCAGCAGCTCCCCCATTCAGTCATCGGGGGCAGTGACCCAGTACTTC
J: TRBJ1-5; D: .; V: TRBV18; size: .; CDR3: CASSPGTVSNQPQHF; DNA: TGTGCCAGCTCACCGGGGACGGTAAGCAATCAGCCCCAGCATTTT
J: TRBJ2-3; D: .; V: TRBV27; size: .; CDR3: CASRSTGAENTQYF; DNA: TGTGCCAGCAGGTCCACAGGAGCCGAGAATACGCAGTATTTT
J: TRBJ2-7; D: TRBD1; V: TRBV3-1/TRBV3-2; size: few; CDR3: CASSQAFSTGGHREQYF; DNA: TGTGCCAGCAGCCAAGCCTTTTCGACAGGGGGGCACCGGGAGCAGTACTTC
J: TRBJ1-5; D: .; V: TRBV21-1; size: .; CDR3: CASSKSRNGTGNQPQHF; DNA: TGTGCCAGCAGCAAAAGCCGAAACGGGACAGGCAATCAGCCCCAGCATTTT
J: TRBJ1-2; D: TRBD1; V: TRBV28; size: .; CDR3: CASSLSGGWGYTF; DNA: TGTGCCAGCAGTTTATCAGGGGGCTGGGGCTACACCTTC
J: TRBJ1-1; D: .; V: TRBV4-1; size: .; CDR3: CATGRAVDTEAFF; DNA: TGCGCCACCGGGCGGGCCGTGGACACTGAAGCTTTCTTT
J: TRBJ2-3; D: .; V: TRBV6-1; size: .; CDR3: CASSETGEDTQYF; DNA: TGTGCCAGCAGTGAGACTGGGGAGGATACGCAGTATTTT
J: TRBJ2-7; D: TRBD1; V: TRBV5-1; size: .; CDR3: CASSLEWTGKHEQYF; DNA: TGCGCCAGCAGCTTGGAGTGGACAGGGAAACACGAGCAGTACTTC
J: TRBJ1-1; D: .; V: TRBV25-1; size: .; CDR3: CASSAPLNTEAFF; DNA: TGTGCCAGCAGTGCTCCGCTGAACACTGAAGCTTTCTTT
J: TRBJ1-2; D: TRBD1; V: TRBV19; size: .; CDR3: CATSTGLGYTF; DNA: TGTGCCACGTCGACAGGGCTCGGCTACACCTTC
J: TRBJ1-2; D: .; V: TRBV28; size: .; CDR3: CASSSTGKEGYGYTF; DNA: TGTGCCAGCAGTTCAACAGGGAAGGAGGGCTATGGCTACACCTTC
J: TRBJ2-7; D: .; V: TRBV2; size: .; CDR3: CAAQLRTYEQYF; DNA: TGTGCCGCCCAACTTAGGACCTACGAGCAGTACTTC
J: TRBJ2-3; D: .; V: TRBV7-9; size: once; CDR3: CASSLGWAGKTSTDTQYF; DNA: TGTGCCAGCAGCTTAGGGTGGGCCGGGAAAACAAGCACAGATACGCAGTATTTT
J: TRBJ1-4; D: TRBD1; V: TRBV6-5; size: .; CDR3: CASTPGQGSEKLFF; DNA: TGTGCCAGTACTCCGGGACAGGGGAGTGAAAAACTGTTTTTT
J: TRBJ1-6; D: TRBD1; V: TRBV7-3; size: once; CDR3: CASSPTGQGPLSYNSPLHF; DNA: TGTGCCAGCAGCCCGACGGGACAGGGGCCCCTCAGCTATAATTCACCCCTCCACTTT
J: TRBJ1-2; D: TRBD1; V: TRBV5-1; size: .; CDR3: CASSSMMGQGARGYTF; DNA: TGCGCCAGCAGCTCTATGATGGGACAGGGGGCTCGAGGCTACACCTTC
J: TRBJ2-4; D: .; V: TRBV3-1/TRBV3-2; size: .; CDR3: CASSRGYGAKNIQYF; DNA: TGTGCCAGCAGCCGGGGCTACGGGGCCAAAAACATTCAGTACTTC
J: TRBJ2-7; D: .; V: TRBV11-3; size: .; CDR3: CASSLGPDYEQYF; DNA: TGTGCCAGCAGCTTAGGGCCAGACTACGAGCAGTACTTC
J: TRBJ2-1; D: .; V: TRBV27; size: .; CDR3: CASHRAPGTQEQFF; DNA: TGTGCCAGCCACCGGGCCCCCGGGACCCAAGAGCAGTTCTTC
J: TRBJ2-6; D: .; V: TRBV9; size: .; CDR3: CASSPTSGGANVLTF; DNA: TGTGCCAGCAGCCCCACTTCCGGAGGGGCCAACGTCCTGACTTTC
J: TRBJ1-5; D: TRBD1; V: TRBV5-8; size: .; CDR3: CASSRGQKIRDQPQHF; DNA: TGTGCCAGCAGCCGGGGACAGAAGATCAGGGATCAGCCCCAGCATTTT
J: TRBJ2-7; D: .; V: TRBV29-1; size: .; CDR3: CSVQQTSTSAYEQYF; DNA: TGCAGCGTTCAGCAAACTAGCACAAGTGCCTACGAGCAGTACTTC
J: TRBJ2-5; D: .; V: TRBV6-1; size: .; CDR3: CASSEEGTAPGTQYF; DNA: TGTGCCAGCAGTGAAGAGGGGACGGCCCCAGGAACCCAGTACTTC
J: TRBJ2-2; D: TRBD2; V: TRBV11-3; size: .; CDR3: CASSAGLAGSTGELFF; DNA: TGTGCCAGCAGCGCCGGATTAGCGGGAAGCACCGGGGAGCTGTTTTTT
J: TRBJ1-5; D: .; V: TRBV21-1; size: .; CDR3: CATPAGTPRGQPQHF; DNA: TGTGCCACTCCCGCCGGGACCCCAAGGGGTCAGCCCCAGCATTTT
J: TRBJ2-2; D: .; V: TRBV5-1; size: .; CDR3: CASSVGRNTGELFF; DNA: TGCGCCAGCAGCGTGGGACGTAACACCGGGGAGCTGTTTTTT
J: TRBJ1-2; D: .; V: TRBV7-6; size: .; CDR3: CASSLFGGAGYGYTF; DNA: TGTGCCAGCAGCTTATTCGGGGGTGCCGGCTATGGCTACACCTTC
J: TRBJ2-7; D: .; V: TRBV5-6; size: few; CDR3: CASSTWRGTYEQYF; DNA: TGTGCCAGCAGCACGTGGAGGGGGACTTACGAGCAGTACTTC
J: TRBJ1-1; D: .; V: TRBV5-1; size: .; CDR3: CASSHIEGKGTEAFF; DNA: TGCGCCAGCAGTCATATTGAGGGGAAGGGAACTGAAGCTTTCTTT
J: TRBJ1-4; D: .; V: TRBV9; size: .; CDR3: CASSVALHSASTNEKLFF; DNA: TGTGCCAGCAGCGTAGCGCTTCACAGCGCGTCAACTAATGAAAAACTGTTTTTT
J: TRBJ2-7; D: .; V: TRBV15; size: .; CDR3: CATSSSYEQYF; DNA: TGTGCCACCAGCAGTTCCTACGAGCAGTACTTC
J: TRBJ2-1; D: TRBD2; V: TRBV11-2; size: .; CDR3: CASSRTGTSPNEQFF; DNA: TGTGCCAGCAGCCGAACCGGGACTAGCCCGAATGAGCAGTTCTTC
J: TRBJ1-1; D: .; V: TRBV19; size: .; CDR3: CASSIWGGNTEAFF; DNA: TGTGCCAGTAGTATCTGGGGGGGGAACACTGAAGCTTTCTTT
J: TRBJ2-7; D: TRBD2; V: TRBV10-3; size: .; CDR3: CAISEGLAPYEQYF; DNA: TGTGCCATCAGTGAGGGACTAGCGCCCTACGAGCAGTACTTC
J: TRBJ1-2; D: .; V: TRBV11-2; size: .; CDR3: CASSSSLYENYGYTF; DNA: TGTGCCAGCAGCTCAAGTTTATACGAGAACTATGGCTACACCTTC
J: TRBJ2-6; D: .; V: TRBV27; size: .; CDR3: CASSLESGANVLTF; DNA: TGTGCCAGCAGTTTAGAGTCTGGGGCCAACGTCCTGACTTTC
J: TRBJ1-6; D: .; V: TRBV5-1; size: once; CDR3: CASSSLTGGSPLHF; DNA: TGCGCCAGCAGCTCCCTGACCGGAGGTTCACCCCTCCACTTT
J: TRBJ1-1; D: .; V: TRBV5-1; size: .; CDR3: CASSWTQHTEAFF; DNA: TGCGCCAGCAGCTGGACACAGCACACTGAAGCTTTCTTT
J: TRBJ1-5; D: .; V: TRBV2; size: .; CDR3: CASTRLNSNQPQHF; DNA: TGTGCCAGCACACGGCTCAATAGCAATCAGCCCCAGCATTTT